This T cell receptor (beta chain) was documented in a study of blood T cell repertoires in COVID-19. About the study: The origin of the acute and convalescent COVID-19 samples was the United States, Italy and Spain. Nucleic acid was either cDNA or gDNA, and it came from T cells, B-cell-depleted T cells, or PBMCs.

This CDR3 has 13 amino acids. Trimming left V 1 base short and J 8 bases short, with 9 bases between. Germline V gives CDR1 LGHDT, CDR2 YNNKEL (reference sequence). As handled by the study authors: It was from reference gene primer amplification that nucleated cell counts were estimated. Sequenced by immunoSEQ multiplex PCR; TCRdb stores in-frame clones only, minus some. V and J calls and clone size are copied from that table; D and trimming were computed from the DNA. The data show fewer than 100,000 clones, with over 75% seen just once and around 5.3% held by the top ten. The clonotype originates from a woman of 80 years or more with acute or convalescent COVID-19. The V and J genes are TRBV3-1 (or the pseudogene TRBV3-2) and TRBJ2-1; D remains unclear. Material for sequencing was peripheral blood. The CDR3 nucleotides are TGTGCCAGCAGCCAAGGTGGGCAGTATGAGCAGTTCTTC. Protein sequence: CASSQGGQYEQFF.